Listed here is a single TCR beta chain. Sequencing used immunoSEQ multiplex PCR; TCRdb keeps in-frame clones, though not all of them. Found here are roughly 140,000 clones, around 83% of them singletons; the top ten hold roughly 5.7%. The data were taken from a study of blood T cell repertoires in COVID-19. Overall study: The United States, Italy and Spain were the sources of the acute and convalescent COVID-19 samples.

The germline gives CDR1 LNHDA, CDR2 SQIVND (reference sequence). This CDR3 has 14 amino acids. The V gene end was trimmed by 1 base and the J gene end by 6 bases; junction bases not matched to a gene: 1. The clonotype was recovered from a woman between 45 and 60 years old who had been exposed to COVID-19. The rearrangement joins TRBV19 to TRBJ1-1; 11 nucleotides agree with TRBD1. The sequenced material came from PBMCs or T cells enriched from blood (not recorded which). CDR3 region: CASSIADRGPEAFF. In DNA, the CDR3 is TGTGCCAGTAGTATAGCGGACAGGGGGCCTGAAGCTTTCTTT.